A single T cell receptor (beta chain) is shown here with its context. The antigen is undetermined. The data belong to a study of PD-1 blockade in classical Hodgkin lymphoma. General observations from the study: When set against healthy donors, newly diagnosed patients were reported to show lower baseline TCR diversity. Prior therapy or disease activity may underlie the repertoire differences, whose causes remain undefined.

Generated by immunoSEQ multiplex PCR, the TCRdb table keeps only in-frame clones and is missing some. The table shows nearly 35,000 clones, with approximately 90% occurring only once. The time point denotes: newly diagnosed, previously untreated cHL patient sample. The study purified CD4+ T cells from thawed PBMCs using magnetic negative selection. Acting as the comparison were PBMCs from newly diagnosed, untreated classical Hodgkin lymphoma. Trimming removed 2 bases at V and 8 bases at J, with 9 bases between. Per the germline V gene, CDR1 is DFQATT and CDR2 is SNEGSKA (reference sequence). This CDR3 contains 11 residues.

This sequence joins TRBV20-1 and TRBJ1-2; D is undetermined. The receptor comes from a human donor with classical Hodgkin lymphoma. What was sequenced was CD4+ T cells from blood. CDR3 sequence (DNA): TGCAGTGCTAGATGGGGAGGCGGCTACACCTTC. Its translation is CSARWGGGYTF.